Included here is one T cell receptor (beta chain) sequence, with context. Its antigen is unidentified. This record comes from a study of metastatic and nonmetastatic thyroid tumors. Study-wide findings and caveats: The study reportedly found significantly higher TCR beta diversity in malignant thyroid tumors than benign nodules, in blood and tumor.

In the original analysis: The study's classifier, a distant-metastasis tool for papillary thyroid cancer, was built using CDR3 differences across clinicopathological groups. TCRdb reprocessed the PCR reads via MiXCR. Clone size and V and J calls follow TCRdb, not the original study. The data hold around 19,000 clones, with roughly a third observed a single time. Germline values: CDR1 WNHNN, CDR2 SYGVQD (reference sequence). The germline V and J ends were trimmed by 6 bases and 2 bases, with 8 bases remaining between them. The CDR3 totals 13 residues. None of the patients had undergone any treatment ahead of thyroid surgery.

Sequenced: tumor tissue. This sequence joins TRBV10-1 and TRBJ1-3, with D hard to call. The source is a female donor with papillary thyroid cancer or a benign thyroid nodule (not recorded which). Some clones in this sample may be carry-over from other donors' samples. The CDR3 sequence: CASRSGTGNTIYF. Written as DNA, the CDR3 is TGCGCCAGCAGGTCGGGGACTGGAAACACCATATATTTT.